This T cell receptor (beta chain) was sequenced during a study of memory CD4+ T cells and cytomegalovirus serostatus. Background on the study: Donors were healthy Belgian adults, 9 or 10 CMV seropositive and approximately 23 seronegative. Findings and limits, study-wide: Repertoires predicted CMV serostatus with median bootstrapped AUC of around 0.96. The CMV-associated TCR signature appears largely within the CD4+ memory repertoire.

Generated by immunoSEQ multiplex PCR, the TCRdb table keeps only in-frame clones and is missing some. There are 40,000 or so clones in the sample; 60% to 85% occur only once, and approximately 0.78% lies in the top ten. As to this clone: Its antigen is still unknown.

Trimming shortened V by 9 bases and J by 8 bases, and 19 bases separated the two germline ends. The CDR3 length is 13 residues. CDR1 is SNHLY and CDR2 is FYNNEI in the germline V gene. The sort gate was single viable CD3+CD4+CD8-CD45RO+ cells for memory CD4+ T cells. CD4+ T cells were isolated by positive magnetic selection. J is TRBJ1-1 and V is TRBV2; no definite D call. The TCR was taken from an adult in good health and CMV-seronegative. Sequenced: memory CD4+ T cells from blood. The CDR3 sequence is CASSQTPITEAFF. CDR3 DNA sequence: TGTGCCAGTAGCCAGACACCGATCACAGAAGCTTTCTTT. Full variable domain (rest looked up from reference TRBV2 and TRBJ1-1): EPEVTQTPSHQVTQMGQEVILRCVPISNHLYFYWYRQILGQKVEFLVSFYNNEISEKSEIFDDQFSVERPDGSNFTLKIRSTKLEDSAMYFCASSQTPITEAFFGQGTRLTVV.